This is a list of T cell receptor beta chains from one sample in a study of blood T cell repertoires in COVID-19. The protocol was immunoSEQ multiplex PCR, while the TCRdb copy is restricted to in-frame clones and leaves out a portion. The table lists about 70,000 clones, more than 65% of them singletons. What was sequenced was peripheral blood. These receptor sequences come from a woman aged 65 to 85 with acute or convalescent COVID-19. Each CDR3 is given with its conserved first and last residue. The order of the fields is J gene, CDR3 length, D gene, V gene, clone size, CDR3 DNA, CDR3 protein. D genes are given only for firm matches. Not all rows give a size; the values are once, few, many and, for expanded clones, a class.

>TRBJ1-2|13|-|TRBV30|few
TGTGCCTGGAGGACCAGGCTGAGCTATGGCTACACCTTC
CAWRTRLSYGYTF
>TRBJ2-4|13|-|TRBV24-1|few
TGTGCCACCAGTGGCGGGGATCGGAACATTCAGTACTTC
CATSGGDRNIQYF
>TRBJ2-2|15|-|TRBV19|-
TGTGCCAGTAAGGCAAAGGAGAGGAACACCGGGGAGCTGTTTTTT
CASKAKERNTGELFF
>TRBJ2-3|18|TRBD2|TRBV4-2|-
TGTGCCAGCAGCCAAGATCTACGACTAGCGGGAACTGCAGATACGCAGTATTTT
CASSQDLRLAGTADTQYF
>TRBJ2-2|15|TRBD1|TRBV6-5|-
TGTGCCAGCAGGAGGGGACAGGGGAACACCGGGGAGCTGTTTTTT
CASRRGQGNTGELFF
>TRBJ1-5|16|-|TRBV3-1/TRBV3-2|-
TGTGCCAGCAGCCAGGGCCGGGGACTTAGCAATCAGCCCCAGCATTTT
CASSQGRGLSNQPQHF
>TRBJ1-2|15|TRBD1|TRBV9|-
TGTGCCAGCAGCGTCCCAGGGGGCGCGGGGTATGGCTACACCTTC
CASSVPGGAGYGYTF
>TRBJ1-5|14|TRBD1|TRBV6-5|-
TGTGCCACCTCTACAGGGGGCGCGAGTCAGCCCCAGCATTTT
CATSTGGASQPQHF
>TRBJ1-2|16|TRBD1|TRBV9|-
TGTGCCAGCAGCCCTTCCCAGACAGGGCTGTCCTATGGCTACACCTTC
CASSPSQTGLSYGYTF
>TRBJ2-2|15|-|TRBV6-1|-
TGTGCCAGCAGTGACAGGGCTATTAACACCGGGGAGCTGTTTTTT
CASSDRAINTGELFF
>TRBJ2-7|13|-|TRBV12-3/TRBV12-4|-
TGTGCCAGCAGCATAGCCGAAAACTACGAGCAGTACTTC
CASSIAENYEQYF
>TRBJ1-6|14|-|TRBV30|-
TGTGCCTGGACAAGCGGGTCAGCAGGTTCACCCCTCCACTTT
CAWTSGSAGSPLHF
>TRBJ2-3|16|-|TRBV7-9|-
TGTGCCAGCAGCCCGGGCCCGGGGTACGGCACAGATACGCAGTATTTT
CASSPGPGYGTDTQYF
>TRBJ2-7|15|-|TRBV7-9|-
TGTGCCAGCAGCTTATCTTCTAGTGGAACCTACGAGCAGTACTTC
CASSLSSSGTYEQYF
>TRBJ2-3|14|-|TRBV6-2/TRBV6-3|-
TGTGCCAGCAGTTACAGCGGGAGCACAGATACGCAGTATTTT
CASSYSGSTDTQYF
>TRBJ1-5|15|-|TRBV28|-
TGTGCCAGCGGGTCGGGGGAAGGAAGCAATCAGCCCCAGCATTTT
CASGSGEGSNQPQHF
>TRBJ1-1|14|-|TRBV3-1/TRBV3-2|-
TGTGCCAGCAGCCAAGGTTTATTGAACACTGAAGCTTTCTTT
CASSQGLLNTEAFF
>TRBJ1-3|16|-|TRBV6-1|-
TGTGCCAGCAGTGACTACGACAGCCCCTCTGGAAACACCATATATTTT
CASSDYDSPSGNTIYF
>TRBJ1-3|15|-|TRBV6-5|-
TGTGCCAGCAGTTTCCAACAGGGCTACGGAAACACCATATATTTT
CASSFQQGYGNTIYF